These T cell receptor beta chains were read from a single sample in a study of response to subunit inactivated influenza vaccine. MiXCR was run by TCRdb on the RT-PCR reads, yielding one entry per CDR3 protein. The sample contains under 950,000 distinct CDR3 sequences, 20% to 25% of which appear only once. Sample: PBMCs from blood, taken around 5 days after vaccination. These receptors were collected from a man aged 45 to 65 who received an inactivated influenza vaccine. CDR3s include the opening cysteine and the closing phenylalanine or tryptophan. The order of the fields is CDR3 DNA, CDR3 protein, V gene, D gene, J gene, clone size. The D gene is left open where the match is weak. Not all rows give a size; the values are once, few, many and, for expanded clones, a class.

CDR3nt: TGCAGTGCTAGAGATGGGGGTCTGAACACTGAAGCTTTCTTT; CDR3aa: CSARDGGLNTEAFF; v_gene: TRBV20-1; d_gene: .; j_gene: TRBJ1-1; abundance: few
CDR3nt: TGTGCCAGCAGCTTAGGTGGAATTCCCTCATTCCAAGAGACCCAGTACTTC; CDR3aa: CASSLGGIPSFQETQYF; v_gene: TRBV7-2; d_gene: .; j_gene: TRBJ2-5; abundance: .
CDR3nt: TGTGCCAGCGCAGGGACAGGGTTGAGCTACGAGCAGTACTTC; CDR3aa: CASAGTGLSYEQYF; v_gene: TRBV28; d_gene: TRBD1; j_gene: TRBJ2-7; abundance: .
CDR3nt: TGTGCCAGCCAGAAAGCTAGCGATGAGCAGTTCTTC; CDR3aa: CASQKASDEQFF; v_gene: TRBV2; d_gene: .; j_gene: TRBJ2-1; abundance: .
CDR3nt: TGCGCCAGCAGCTCGATAAGTAGGGAGCTGTTTTTT; CDR3aa: CASSSISRELFF; v_gene: TRBV5-1; d_gene: .; j_gene: TRBJ2-2; abundance: few
CDR3nt: TGTGCCAGCAGCTTTTACAGGGATACCACAGATACGCAGTATTTT; CDR3aa: CASSFYRDTTDTQYF; v_gene: TRBV7-9; d_gene: .; j_gene: TRBJ2-3; abundance: .
CDR3nt: TGCAGCGTCCCCGGGACAGATAACTATGGCTACACCTTC; CDR3aa: CSVPGTDNYGYTF; v_gene: TRBV29-1; d_gene: TRBD1; j_gene: TRBJ1-2; abundance: many
CDR3nt: TGTGCCTGGAGGGGGGCCGGCAATCAGCCCCAGCATTTT; CDR3aa: CAWRGAGNQPQHF; v_gene: TRBV30; d_gene: .; j_gene: TRBJ1-5; abundance: .
CDR3nt: TGTGCCAGCAGTTTCGAGGGGCCATTGGGGCCCCTCCACTTT; CDR3aa: CASSFEGPLGPLHF; v_gene: TRBV12-3/TRBV12-4; d_gene: .; j_gene: TRBJ1-6; abundance: .
CDR3nt: TGTGCCAGCAGCCACGATGGGACAGAGAACCAAGAGACCCAGTACTTC; CDR3aa: CASSHDGTENQETQYF; v_gene: TRBV3-1; d_gene: TRBD1; j_gene: TRBJ2-5; abundance: many
CDR3nt: TGTGCCACCAGTTGGCGGGAGGCCTACAATGAGCAGTTCTTC; CDR3aa: CATSWREAYNEQFF; v_gene: TRBV15; d_gene: TRBD2; j_gene: TRBJ2-1; abundance: few
CDR3nt: TGCAGTGCCCTAACAGGGGGCAGTGAAGCTTTCTTT; CDR3aa: CSALTGGSEAFF; v_gene: TRBV20-1; d_gene: TRBD1; j_gene: TRBJ1-1; abundance: many
CDR3nt: TGTGCCAGCAGCCGGACTAGCGGGGTCAACACAGATACGCAGTATTTT; CDR3aa: CASSRTSGVNTDTQYF; v_gene: TRBV5-6; d_gene: TRBD2; j_gene: TRBJ2-3; abundance: .
CDR3nt: TGTGCCAGCAGCCGGCTTGTGTGGGACACTGAAGCTTTCTTT; CDR3aa: CASSRLVWDTEAFF; v_gene: TRBV4-2; d_gene: .; j_gene: TRBJ1-1; abundance: .
CDR3nt: TGCGCCAGCAGCCAGACAGGGCTCGAGCAGTACTTC; CDR3aa: CASSQTGLEQYF; v_gene: TRBV4-1; d_gene: TRBD1; j_gene: TRBJ2-7; abundance: few
CDR3nt: TGTGCCAGCAGCCCCACAGCGGGAATCAATGAGCAGTTCTTC; CDR3aa: CASSPTAGINEQFF; v_gene: TRBV7-2; d_gene: TRBD2; j_gene: TRBJ2-1; abundance: many
CDR3nt: TGCAGTGCTAGAGTGGGTAGCGGGGGGGGAGTGAGCGAGCAGTACTTC; CDR3aa: CSARVGSGGGVSEQYF; v_gene: TRBV20-1; d_gene: TRBD2; j_gene: TRBJ2-7; abundance: few
CDR3nt: TGTGCCAGCAGTTTCCTGCGGGGGGTTCGCACAGATACGCAGTATTTT; CDR3aa: CASSFLRGVRTDTQYF; v_gene: TRBV12-3/TRBV12-4; d_gene: TRBD2; j_gene: TRBJ2-3; abundance: many
CDR3nt: TGCAGCGTTGTAGCGGGAGTTTCCGGGGAGCTGTTTTTT; CDR3aa: CSVVAGVSGELFF; v_gene: TRBV29-1; d_gene: TRBD2; j_gene: TRBJ2-2; abundance: .
CDR3nt: TGTGCCAGCAGACGCTCGAGGTTAGATGAGCAGTTCTTC; CDR3aa: CASRRSRLDEQFF; v_gene: TRBV12-3/TRBV12-4; d_gene: .; j_gene: TRBJ2-1; abundance: many
CDR3nt: TGTGCCAGCAGCCAGACCGGGACTAGCGCCCTGGGCACCGGGGAGCTGTTTTTT; CDR3aa: CASSQTGTSALGTGELFF; v_gene: TRBV3-1; d_gene: TRBD2; j_gene: TRBJ2-2; abundance: .
CDR3nt: TGTGCCAGCTCACCACCGTCTAGCGGGAGGGGTTCGGGTGAGCAGTTCTTC; CDR3aa: CASSPPSSGRGSGEQFF; v_gene: TRBV18; d_gene: TRBD2; j_gene: TRBJ2-1; abundance: many
CDR3nt: TGTGCCAGCAGTTACGGTGGGACCCTCCACTTT; CDR3aa: CASSYGGTLHF; v_gene: TRBV6-6; d_gene: .; j_gene: TRBJ1-6; abundance: .
CDR3nt: TGTGCCAGCAGCTTGAACAGGCTCGGCTACACCTTC; CDR3aa: CASSLNRLGYTF; v_gene: TRBV5-6; d_gene: .; j_gene: TRBJ1-2; abundance: few
CDR3nt: TGTGCCAGCAGCTCTAGCGGGCCTACCTACGAGCAGTACTTC; CDR3aa: CASSSSGPTYEQYF; v_gene: TRBV7-2; d_gene: TRBD2; j_gene: TRBJ2-7; abundance: .
CDR3nt: TGTGCCAGCAGTTTTATGGGCAGCATGAACACTGAAGCTTTCTTT; CDR3aa: CASSFMGSMNTEAFF; v_gene: TRBV12-3/TRBV12-4; d_gene: .; j_gene: TRBJ1-1; abundance: few
CDR3nt: TGCGCCAGCAGCCCTTCCGGACAGGCCAACGTCCTGACTTTC; CDR3aa: CASSPSGQANVLTF; v_gene: TRBV4-3; d_gene: .; j_gene: TRBJ2-6; abundance: .
CDR3nt: TGCAGTGCTAGGACCCGACGATGGATCTCCTACAATGAGCAGTTCTTC; CDR3aa: CSARTRRWISYNEQFF; v_gene: TRBV20-1; d_gene: .; j_gene: TRBJ2-1; abundance: .
CDR3nt: TGCGCCAGCACCCAGGGGCCTCCTCACAATGAGCAGTTCTTC; CDR3aa: CASTQGPPHNEQFF; v_gene: TRBV4-3; d_gene: .; j_gene: TRBJ2-1; abundance: many
CDR3nt: TGTGCCAGCAGCTTAGGCAACAGGGACGACGAGCAGTACTTC; CDR3aa: CASSLGNRDDEQYF; v_gene: TRBV7-2; d_gene: .; j_gene: TRBJ2-7; abundance: .
CDR3nt: TGCAGTGCTCTGGGGTGGGACAGCTCCTACAATGAGCAGTTCTTC; CDR3aa: CSALGWDSSYNEQFF; v_gene: TRBV20-1; d_gene: TRBD1; j_gene: TRBJ2-1; abundance: .
CDR3nt: TGTGCCAGCAGTACCAGGACGACTGTTGGAAACACCATATATTTT; CDR3aa: CASSTRTTVGNTIYF; v_gene: TRBV6-2/TRBV6-3; d_gene: .; j_gene: TRBJ1-3; abundance: few
CDR3nt: TGTGCCAGCTCACGAGGGGAGGCGGTCTCCTACGAGCAGTACTTC; CDR3aa: CASSRGEAVSYEQYF; v_gene: TRBV18; d_gene: .; j_gene: TRBJ2-7; abundance: .
CDR3nt: TGCGCCAGCAGCCCAAGGGGACTACCCCAAGAGACCCAGTACTTC; CDR3aa: CASSPRGLPQETQYF; v_gene: TRBV4-3; d_gene: TRBD2; j_gene: TRBJ2-5; abundance: .
CDR3nt: TGCAGTGCTAGAGATTGGCAGTTACCCTACGAGCAGTACTTC; CDR3aa: CSARDWQLPYEQYF; v_gene: TRBV20-1; d_gene: .; j_gene: TRBJ2-7; abundance: .
CDR3nt: TGTGCCAGCAGCCCGGACGGGACAGGGGACAATGAGCAGTTCTTC; CDR3aa: CASSPDGTGDNEQFF; v_gene: TRBV3-1; d_gene: TRBD1; j_gene: TRBJ2-1; abundance: .
CDR3nt: TGTGCCAGCAGATCTACAGGGGGCGCGTACGGCTACGAGCAGTACTTC; CDR3aa: CASRSTGGAYGYEQYF; v_gene: TRBV7-8; d_gene: TRBD1; j_gene: TRBJ2-7; abundance: .
CDR3nt: TGTGCCAGCAGCTTAGCCCCAGAAAAAAACATTCAGTACTTC; CDR3aa: CASSLAPEKNIQYF; v_gene: TRBV13; d_gene: .; j_gene: TRBJ2-4; abundance: .
CDR3nt: TGCGCCAGCAGCTTCCACAGCGGGGGCAACTCCTACAATGAGCAGTTCTTC; CDR3aa: CASSFHSGGNSYNEQFF; v_gene: TRBV5-1; d_gene: TRBD2; j_gene: TRBJ2-1; abundance: few
CDR3nt: TGTGCCAGCACCGGACAGGTATACAATGAGCAGTTCTTC; CDR3aa: CASTGQVYNEQFF; v_gene: TRBV5-6; d_gene: TRBD1; j_gene: TRBJ2-1; abundance: many
CDR3nt: TGCAGTGCTACCCCAGGTGCAACTAATGAAAAACTGTTTTTT; CDR3aa: CSATPGATNEKLFF; v_gene: TRBV20-1; d_gene: .; j_gene: TRBJ1-4; abundance: .
CDR3nt: TGCAGTGCTAGACCAAAGAACACTGAAGCTTTCTTT; CDR3aa: CSARPKNTEAFF; v_gene: TRBV20-1; d_gene: .; j_gene: TRBJ1-1; abundance: few
CDR3nt: TGCGCCAGCAGCCAAGAATCAAGGTCGGACAATGAGCAGTTCTTC; CDR3aa: CASSQESRSDNEQFF; v_gene: TRBV4-1; d_gene: .; j_gene: TRBJ2-1; abundance: .
CDR3nt: TGCGCCAGCAGCTTGGGTACAGGGAGGAAATACAATGAGCAGTTCTTC; CDR3aa: CASSLGTGRKYNEQFF; v_gene: TRBV5-1; d_gene: .; j_gene: TRBJ2-1; abundance: .
CDR3nt: TGTGCCAGCAGTTTTGGGTACAGGTTGAGGGAGACCCAGTACTTC; CDR3aa: CASSFGYRLRETQYF; v_gene: TRBV12-3/TRBV12-4; d_gene: .; j_gene: TRBJ2-5; abundance: few
CDR3nt: TGTGCCAGCAGTGAATTGGGACAGAACTATGGCTACACCTTC; CDR3aa: CASSELGQNYGYTF; v_gene: TRBV25-1; d_gene: TRBD1; j_gene: TRBJ1-2; abundance: .